The 21 T cell receptor beta chains given below trace back to one sample, sequenced in a study of CD8 T cells in ankylosing spondylitis (TCRdb year 2017). Receptor libraries were prepared by 5' RACE. TCRdb records Illumina HiSeq 2500 as the sequencer. Starting from the raw public reads, TCRdb applied fastp trimming at Q25, assembled clones with MiXCR and retained in-frame beta chains. Each entry merges the rows of one CDR3 protein and shows their most common DNA and genes. For this sample there are around 150,000 distinct CDR3 sequences; about 10% appear just once. In total, the top ten clones hold about 4% of the sample. The specimen sequenced was blood, either unsorted or a sorted T cell fraction (not recorded which). The receptors derive from a female donor with ankylosing spondylitis or in good health (not recorded which).

The chain links TRBV7-2 to TRBJ2-1; 10 bases are shared with TRBD2. Unmatched junction bases numbered 12, after V lost 3 bases and J lost 13 bases. Germline values: CDR1 SGHTA, CDR2 FQGNSA. This CDR3 is 15 amino acids long. The CDR3 region has the DNA TGTGCCAGCAGCTTGACAGTCAGCGGGAGGGGAGGTCAGTTCTTC. Translating gives CASSLTVSGRGGQFF. The full variable domain, rest sourced from reference TRBV7-2 and TRBJ2-1, is GAGVSQSPSNKVTEKGKDVELRCDPISGHTALYWYRQSLGQGLEFLIYFQGNSAPDKSGLPSDRFSAERTGGSVSTLTIQRTQQEDSAVYLCASSLTVSGRGGQFFGPGTRLTVL.

The rearrangement joins TRBV27 to TRBJ1-4; D unresolved. This CDR3 spans 15 amino acids. Germline-derived CDR1 and CDR2 are MNHEY and SMNVEV (reference sequence). V dropped 5 bases and J dropped 3 bases, with 13 bases sitting between them. CDR3 loop: CASSDMGISNEKLFF. For the CDR3, the DNA is TGTGCCAGCAGTGACATGGGGATCTCTAATGAAAAACTGTTTTTT.

For this clonotype: It may be a read error: a sequence one base away is much more abundant. The J gene is TRBJ2-7, the V gene TRBV5-1; D gene uncertain. The CDR3 consists of 14 residues. Germline-derived CDR1 and CDR2 are SGHRS and YFSETQ. The CDR3 nucleotides are TGCGCCAGCGGCTTGGAAGAGTACTCCTACGAGCAGTACTTC. Its protein product is CASGLEEYSYEQYF.

Many counts were recorded for this clonotype. The V and J genes are TRBV6-1 and TRBJ1-5; 8 bases match TRBD1. V was clipped by 6 bases and J by 0 bases; unmatched bases: 10. Germline assignment: CDR1 MNHNS and CDR2 SASEGT. The CDR3 is made up of 17 amino acids. In nucleotides, the CDR3 is TGTGCCAGCAGCCCTGGACAGGGTCCTTATAGCAATCAGCCCCAGCATTTT. Protein: CASSPGQGPYSNQPQHF.

This clonotype was counted at least ten times. The rearrangement joins TRBV5-1 to TRBJ2-5; the match to TRBD1 covers 7 bases. This CDR3 spans 18 amino acids. Germline CDR1 is SGHRS and CDR2 is YFSETQ. V shed 4 bases, J shed 1 base, and the junction held 16 bases outside the gene matches. The CDR3 region is CASSRTPDLAGGQETQYF. The CDR3 DNA follows: TGCGCCAGCAGCCGGACCCCAGATTTGGCAGGGGGCCAAGAGACCCAGTACTTC.

In this sample, this clonotype turned up many times. V usage is TRBV15 and J usage is TRBJ2-2; D remains unclear. V was cut by 1 base and J by 5 bases, with 5 bases left in between. The germline gives CDR1 LNHNV, CDR2 YYDKDF (reference sequence). This CDR3 has 13 residues. This CDR3 reads CATSRVDTGELFF. The CDR3, as DNA: TGTGCCACCAGCAGAGTGGATACCGGGGAGCTGTTTTTT.

This clonotype was picked up many times. The CDR3: CASSYVGRGQEQYF. CDR3 nucleotide sequence: TGTGCCAGCAGTTACGTTGGCAGGGGGCAAGAGCAGTACTTC. V is TRBV6-5 and J is TRBJ2-7; 8 bases fit TRBD1. CDR1 and CDR2 (germline): MNHEY, SVGAGI. V gave up 2 bases and J gave up 7 bases; unmatched junction bases: 7. The CDR3 length is 14 residues.

In regard to this clonotype: This may come from a read error, since a much larger clone is one base off. The chain has TRBV11-2 and TRBJ1-2; D not certain. CDR3 size: 13 residues. The germline V gene has CDR1 SGHAT and CDR2 FQNNGV. CDR3 nucleotides: TGTGCCAGCAGCCAAGGGATTCTCTATGGCGACACCTTC. It codes for CASSQGILYGDTF.

This clonotype was observed at least ten times. The rearrangement links TRBV7-2 to TRBJ1-1, with D unresolved. Germline V gives CDR1 SGHTA, CDR2 FQGNSA. The V end was cut by 4 bases, the J end by 0 bases, with 3 bases between. There are 12 residues in the CDR3. CDR3: CASSSMNTEAFF. The CDR3 DNA reads as TGTGCCAGCAGCTCAATGAACACTGAAGCTTTCTTT.

This clonotype was seen ten or more times. CDR3 bases: TGTGCCTGGGGGACAGGAAACACCGGGGAGCTGTTTTTT. It encodes CAWGTGNTGELFF. The chain couples TRBV30 to TRBJ2-2; 8 nucleotides line up with TRBD1. This CDR3 region has 13 residues. Per germline, CDR1 GTSNPN and CDR2 SVGIG (reference sequence). Trimming removed 5 bases from V and 2 bases from J; junction bases left unmatched: 1.

The table lists this clonotype with many counts. The rearrangement links TRBV10-3 to TRBJ1-2; D gene unclear. This CDR3 has 12 amino acids. Germline CDR1 and CDR2: ENHRY and SYGVKD. V was clipped by 2 bases and J by 6 bases, with 7 bases between them. CDR3 DNA: TGTGCCATCAGTGAGGTTCAGAATGGCTACACCTTC. Amino acids: CAISEVQNGYTF.

This clonotype was seen at least ten times. V gene TRBV3-1 combines with J gene TRBJ2-7; D not certain. This CDR3 has 12 residues. The V end lost 6 bases, the J end lost 5 bases, and 11 bases lay between the germline ends. Germline lookup yields CDR1 LGHDT and CDR2 YNNKEL (reference sequence). The CDR3 spells CASSPGQNEQYF. The CDR3 DNA reads TGTGCCAGCAGTCCCGGGCAGAACGAGCAGTACTTC.

This clonotype was seen repeatedly, ten times or more. V and J are TRBV11-3 and TRBJ2-1; possibly TRBD2 for D (5 bases). The germline CDR1 and CDR2 sequences are SGHNT and YENEEA. There are 13 residues in the CDR3. The V end was cut by 4 bases, the J end by 10 bases, with 14 bases between. CDR3 sequence reads: CASSSPRTGEQFF. DNA of the CDR3: TGTGCCAGCAGCTCTCCTCGGACGGGAGAGCAGTTCTTC. The variable domain in full, with the rest retrieved from reference TRBV11-3 and TRBJ2-1, is EAGVVQSPRYKIIEKKQPVAFWCNPISGHNTLYWYLQNLGQGPELLIRYENEEAVDDSQLPKDRFSAERLKGVDSTLKIQPAELGDSAVYLCASSSPRTGEQFFGPGTRLTVL.

J is TRBJ1-1 and V is TRBV12-3 or TRBV12-4; the D gene is possibly TRBD1 (6 bases). The V end lost 5 bases, the J end lost 4 bases, and 17 bases lay between the germline ends. This CDR3 comprises 15 residues. The CDR3 sequence: CASSPLGGGSTEAFF. The CDR3 DNA sequence: TGTGCCAGCAGTCCCCTAGGGGGTGGGAGCACTGAAGCTTTCTTT.

The sample holds many counts of this clonotype. This chain uses TRBV18 with TRBJ1-3, with TRBD1 as a possible D gene (5 bases). The V end was cut by 3 bases, the J end by 1 base, with 10 bases between. Looked up from germline, CDR1 is KGHSH and CDR2 is LQKENI. The CDR3 sequence is 15 residues long. The chain's CDR3 is CASSPGTESGNTIYF. CDR3 sequence (DNA): TGTGCCAGCTCACCCGGGACGGAATCTGGAAACACCATATATTTT.

In its sample, this clonotype was seen many times. The chain joins TRBV7-2 to TRBJ2-1; a possible D gene is TRBD1 (5 bases). The germline V gene encodes CDR1 SGHTA and CDR2 FQGNSA. This CDR3 region has 13 residues. Trimming removed 4 bases at V and 8 bases at J, with 12 bases between. DNA for the CDR3: TGTGCCAGCAGCTCCGCCCCCAGGGATGAGCAGTTCTTC. Encoded protein: CASSSAPRDEQFF.

This clonotype occurred many times. The chain employs TRBV7-2 and TRBJ1-5; tentative D call: TRBD1 (5 bases). The CDR3 is 16 amino acids. Germline CDR1 and CDR2: SGHTA and FQGNSA. Trimming stripped 3 bases from V and 0 bases from J, with 12 bases between. The CDR3 DNA reads TGTGCCAGCAGCTTTAATGGCGACAGTAGCAATCAGCCCCAGCATTTT. Protein: CASSFNGDSSNQPQHF. The full variable domain, completed using reference TRBV7-2 and TRBJ1-5, is GAGVSQSPSNKVTEKGKDVELRCDPISGHTALYWYRQSLGQGLEFLIYFQGNSAPDKSGLPSDRFSAERTGGSVSTLTIQRTQQEDSAVYLCASSFNGDSSNQPQHFGDGTRLSIL.

V gene TRBV20-1 combines with J gene TRBJ2-7; 7 nucleotides align to TRBD1. Germline CDR1 is DFQATT and CDR2 is SNEGSKA (reference sequence). This CDR3 has 14 residues. With V trimmed by 2 bases and J by 4 bases, 8 bases remained unmatched. The CDR3 DNA reads TGCAGTGCTAGAACCTCAGGGGGACGGTACGAGCAGTACTTC. Protein product: CSARTSGGRYEQYF.

The chain is built from TRBV12-3 or TRBV12-4 and TRBJ1-2; D is possibly TRBD1 (6 bases). Trimming shortened V by 11 bases and J by 8 bases, and 39 bases separated the two germline ends. The CDR3 is 19 residues long. This CDR3 reads CAFSLRGSLEGEEGGGYTF. In DNA form, the CDR3 reads TGTGCCTTCAGTTTAAGGGGGTCCCTCGAGGGCGAAGAAGGAGGGGGCTACACCTTC.

This clonotype was detected many times. The rearrangement uses TRBV7-8 and TRBJ2-3; 9 positions agree with TRBD2. This CDR3 spans 16 amino acids. The germline CDR1 and CDR2 sequences are SGHVS and FQNEAQ. V shed 1 base, J shed 2 bases, and the junction held 4 bases outside the gene matches. The CDR3 nucleotides read TGTGCCAGCAGCTTAGGACGACTAGCGGCCACAGATACGCAGTATTTT. Amino acid sequence: CASSLGRLAATDTQYF.

This clonotype was seen at least ten times. The CDR3 loop is CASSPDRGGTDTQYF. CDR3 bases: TGCGCCAGCAGCCCAGATCGGGGAGGCACAGATACGCAGTATTTT. The J gene is TRBJ2-3, the V gene TRBV5-1; tentatively, D is TRBD2 (5 bases). Germline CDR1 and CDR2: SGHRS and YFSETQ. The length of the CDR3 is 15 residues. Trimming removed 4 bases at V and 1 base at J, with 13 bases between.